These 27 T cell receptor beta chains were sequenced from one sample in a study of T cell responses to AZD1222 COVID-19 vaccine. The assay was immunoSEQ multiplex PCR, and TCRdb's table has in-frame clones only and misses some. The table lists approximately 110,000 clones, around 93% of them singletons. Sequenced here: peripheral blood, sampled 28 days after the second AZD1222 dose. Receptor source: an adult who received the AZD1222 COVID-19 vaccine.

The chain couples TRBV28 to TRBJ1-5, with D perhaps TRBD1 (6 bases). Germline-derived CDR1 and CDR2 are MDHEN and SYDVKM. CDR3 length equals 17 residues. V lost 6 bases to trimming and J lost 0 bases, with 18 bases between them. This CDR3 reads CASRRTVWGYSNQPQHF. For the CDR3, the DNA is TGTGCCAGCAGACGGACAGTTTGGGGATATAGCAATCAGCCCCAGCATTTT.

The rearrangement links TRBV2 to TRBJ2-1; 9 bases are shared with TRBD2. V was clipped by 2 bases and J by 7 bases; unmatched bases: 6. This CDR3 is built from 15 residues. CDR1 is SNHLY and CDR2 is FYNNEI in the germline V gene. In DNA, the CDR3 is TGTGCCAGCAGTGAATTGGCGGGGGGGCTGAATGAGCAGTTCTTC. Amino acid sequence: CASSELAGGLNEQFF.

This chain uses TRBV25-1 with TRBJ2-1; TRBD1 or TRBD2 may be the D gene (5 bases each). The CDR3 length is 16 residues. The germline CDR1 and CDR2 sequences are MGHDK and SYGVNS. V lost 6 bases and J 4 bases, leaving 19 bases between the germline ends. The CDR3 spells CASSTDSLGVYNEQFF. The CDR3 DNA reads as TGTGCCAGCAGCACTGACAGTCTGGGGGTTTACAATGAGCAGTTCTTC.

This clone has a handful of counts. The sample contains more than one DNA sequence encoding this CDR3. The chain employs TRBV7-2 and TRBJ1-5; weak D call: TRBD1 (5 bases). CDR1 is SGHTA, CDR2 FQGNSA, per germline. Trimming cost V 5 bases and J 1 base, with 9 bases left between them. The CDR3 sequence is 14 residues long. In nucleotides, the CDR3 is TGTGCCAGCAGCCCTCAGGGAAGCAATCAGCCCCAGCATTTT. Translating gives CASSPQGSNQPQHF. Full variable domain (missing parts from reference TRBV7-2 and TRBJ1-5): GAGVSQSPSNKVTEKGKDVELRCDPISGHTALYWYRQSLGQGLEFLIYFQGNSAPDKSGLPSDRFSAERTGGSVSTLTIQRTQQEDSAVYLCASSPQGSNQPQHFGDGTRLSIL.

The V and J genes are TRBV2 and TRBJ1-2; the D is unclear. The V end was cut by 2 bases, the J end by 8 bases, with 12 bases between. The CDR3 totals 13 residues. CDR1 and CDR2 from the germline V gene are SNHLY and FYNNEI. CDR3 nucleotide sequence: TGTGCCAGCAGTGAAACAAGGGAGGGAGGCTACACCTTC. It specifies CASSETREGGYTF.

The V and J genes are TRBV21-1 and TRBJ1-4. TRBV21-1 is described as a pseudogene. The CDR3 sequence is 14 residues long. CDR3 bases: TGTGCCAGCAGCGTCAGGGAGAGGGATGAAAAACTGTTTTTT. Amino acids: CASSVRERDEKLFF.

This chain connects TRBV2 to TRBJ2-1; D uncertain. With 2 bases removed from V and 7 bases from J, the gap between germline ends came to 12 bases. The CDR3 has 14 amino acids. Germline V CDR1 and CDR2: SNHLY, FYNNEI. In DNA form, the CDR3 reads TGTGCCAGCAGTGAAAGTAGGACCGGGAATGAGCAGTTCTTC. Translation gives CASSESRTGNEQFF.

The rearrangement uses TRBV5-1 and TRBJ2-2; 10 bases fit TRBD2. Germline trimming cut 7 bases from V and 3 bases from J; bases unmatched to any gene: 9. The V gene's germline CDR1 is SGHRS and CDR2 YFSETQ. There are 16 residues in the CDR3. For the CDR3, the DNA is TGCGCCAGCGAGGCTAGCGGGAGTATGTACACCGGGGAGCTGTTTTTT. This gives the protein CASEASGSMYTGELFF. The whole variable domain, filled in from reference TRBV5-1 and TRBJ2-2, reads KAGVTQTPRYLIKTRGQQVTLSCSPISGHRSVSWYQQTPGQGLQFLFEYFSETQRNKGNFPGRFSGRQFSNSRSEMNVSTLELGDSALYLCASEASGSMYTGELFFGEGSRLTVL.

The J gene is TRBJ2-2, the V gene TRBV7-2; TRBD2 aligns across 7 bases. The CDR3 is 17 residues long. After removal of 4 bases from V and 3 bases from J, the junction contained 11 bases not matched to a gene. Germline V gene data show CDR1 as SGHTA and CDR2 as FQGNSA. As DNA, the CDR3 is TGTGCCAGCAGCTCGCCGGTTGGGGGAGGGGACACCGGGGAGCTGTTTTTT. Translated: CASSSPVGGGDTGELFF.

This chain links TRBV4-1 with TRBJ2-6, with D unresolved. CDR3 length: 17 amino acids. The V gene's germline CDR1 is MGHRA and CDR2 YSYEKL. V lost 1 base and J lost 2, with 12 bases in between. CDR3 sequence (DNA): TGCGCCAGCAGCCAAGCTTTCCACCCCCCTGGGGCCAACGTCCTGACTTTC. It yields the protein CASSQAFHPPGANVLTF.

This clone was recorded only once. The chain is built from TRBV28 and TRBJ1-1, with unresolved D. This CDR3 comprises 14 residues. V lost 3 bases to trimming and J lost 5 bases, with 13 bases between them. Per germline, CDR1 MDHEN and CDR2 SYDVKM. CDR3 sequence (DNA): TGTGCCAGCAGTTTCCCTCCCGGTCGGACTGAAGCTTTCTTT. Amino acid sequence: CASSFPPGRTEAFF.

V gene TRBV11-2 combines with J gene TRBJ2-3, with 8 bases aligning to TRBD1. J gave up 1 base and V 5 bases, and 2 bases lay outside the gene matches. CDR1 and CDR2 (germline): SGHAT, FQNNGV. This CDR3 has 14 amino acids. CDR3 loop: CASSPGQGTDTQYF. DNA of the CDR3: TGTGCCAGCAGCCCGGGACAGGGCACAGATACGCAGTATTTT.

The rearrangement links TRBV19 to TRBJ2-4; possibly TRBD1 or TRBD2 for D (5 bases each). V shed 8 bases and J shed 0 bases, with 14 bases lying between them. Looked up from germline, CDR1 is LNHDA and CDR2 is SQIVND (reference sequence). This CDR3 is built from 15 residues. CDR3 sequence: CASGGVSIAKNIQYF. As DNA, the CDR3 is TGTGCCAGTGGGGGAGTGTCCATAGCCAAAAACATTCAGTACTTC. The variable domain in full, with the rest retrieved from reference TRBV19 and TRBJ2-4, is DGGITQSPKYLFRKEGQNVTLSCEQNLNHDAMYWYRQDPGQGLRLIYYSQIVNDFQKGDIAEGYSVSREKKESFPLTVTSAQKNPTAFYLCASGGVSIAKNIQYFGAGTRLSVL.

This chain connects TRBV24-1 to TRBJ1-5; 8 bases match TRBD1. The CDR3 is made up of 13 amino acids. Germline lookup yields CDR1 KGHDR and CDR2 SFDVKD. The ends lost 5 bases at V and 5 bases at J; junction bases unmatched: 1. The CDR3 region is CATSGTGYQPQHF. CDR3 DNA sequence: TGTGCCACCAGTGGGACAGGGTATCAGCCCCAGCATTTT.

The rearrangement uses TRBV15 and TRBJ2-5; possibly TRBD1 for D (8 bases). The CDR3 has 17 amino acids. From germline, CDR1 is LNHNV and CDR2 YYDKDF (reference sequence). With 0 bases removed from V and 4 bases from J, the gap between germline ends came to 18 bases. The CDR3 loop reads CATSREGRTGRGETQYF. CDR3 DNA sequence: TGTGCCACCAGCAGAGAGGGTAGGACAGGGAGGGGAGAGACCCAGTACTTC.

The CDR3 loop is CASSPGTHYEQYF. CDR3 nucleotides: TGTGCCAGCAGTCCCGGGACACACTACGAGCAGTACTTC. The chain joins TRBV6-5 to TRBJ2-7; D is perhaps TRBD1 (6 bases). Germline assignment: CDR1 MNHEY and CDR2 SVGAGI. Trimming removed 5 bases at V and 3 bases at J, with 11 bases between. The CDR3 sequence is 13 residues long.

This sequence joins TRBV5-1 and TRBJ2-7; a weak D match, TRBD1 (6 bases). Trimming stripped 4 bases from V and 4 bases from J, with 21 bases between. Per germline, CDR1 SGHRS and CDR2 YFSETQ. The CDR3 spans 16 residues. The CDR3 nucleotides are TGCGCCAGCAGCCAGCCGGGACACCCTGAGTTATACGAGCAGTACTTC. Protein product: CASSQPGHPELYEQYF.

The chain recombines TRBV5-6 with TRBJ2-4, with D maybe TRBD1 (6 bases). V shed 4 bases and J shed 0 bases, with 14 bases lying between them. This CDR3 contains 16 residues. The germline gives CDR1 SGHDT, CDR2 YYEEEE. CDR3 in DNA: TGTGCCAGCAGCCCTGGACAGACGCTAGCCAAAAACATTCAGTACTTC. It yields the protein CASSPGQTLAKNIQYF.

This clone came up once. The V call is TRBV7-2, the J call TRBJ2-2; no firm D call. Per the germline V gene, CDR1 is SGHTA and CDR2 is FQGNSA. The CDR3 runs to 13 residues. Trimming shortened V by 1 base and J by 2 bases, and 2 bases separated the two germline ends. CDR3 in DNA: TGTGCCAGCAGCTTAGATAACACCGGGGAGCTGTTTTTT. Residues: CASSLDNTGELFF.

The rearrangement uses TRBV5-1 and TRBJ1-1; 10 nucleotides align to TRBD1. The CDR3 has 15 amino acids. In germline, CDR1 is SGHRS, CDR2 YFSETQ. V lost 0 bases to trimming and J lost 4 bases; unmatched junction nucleotides: 3. CDR3 bases: TGCGCCAGCAGCTTGGTAGGGACAGGGGTCACTGAAGCTTTCTTT. Protein product: CASSLVGTGVTEAFF.

The chain recombines TRBV6-6 with TRBJ1-1; 8 bases fit TRBD1. V lost 5 bases and J lost 4; bases outside the gene matches: 9. There are 15 residues in the CDR3. The germline V gene has CDR1 MNHNY and CDR2 SVGAGI (reference sequence). In DNA, the CDR3 is TGTGCCAGCAGTGCCGCCCAGGGGGCGGGCACTGAAGCTTTCTTT. Its translation: CASSAAQGAGTEAFF.

As DNA, the CDR3 is TGTGCCAGCAGCCAACCTGAATCCTACGAGCAGTACTTC. Its translation is CASSQPESYEQYF. The rearrangement joins TRBV3-1 (or the pseudogene TRBV3-2) to TRBJ2-7, with no clear D. Germline V gene sequence: CDR1 LGHDT, CDR2 YNNKEL (reference sequence). The CDR3 has 13 residues. Trimming pared 2 bases from V and 1 base from J, leaving 6 bases between.

The CDR3, as DNA: TGTGCCAGCAGCTCGAAAGTCAGTGGGACAGGGATTCTCACTAATGAAAAACTGTTTTTT. This encodes CASSSKVSGTGILTNEKLFF. The chain carries TRBV7-8 and TRBJ1-4, with TRBD1 matching 9 bases. Looked up from germline, CDR1 is SGHVS and CDR2 is FQNEAQ. This CDR3 contains 20 residues. J lost 2 bases, V lost 4 bases, and 17 bases had no gene match.

This clone has a single count. The chain combines TRBV29-1 with TRBJ2-1, with D possibly being TRBD1 (6 bases). The CDR3 loop spans 15 amino acids. Germline CDR1 is SQVTM and CDR2 is ANQGSEA. The V end lost 4 bases, the J end lost 12 bases, and 25 bases lay between the germline ends. The CDR3 nucleotides read TGCAGCGTTGCGGCTAGGTCCCTCAGGGGTGAAGGGCAGTTCTTC. Its translation: CSVAARSLRGEGQFF.

As DNA, the CDR3 is TGTGCCAGCAGCCAATGGGGGGGGGCCCTCGAAGAGACCCAGTACTTC. Translated, it gives CASSQWGGALEETQYF. The chain recombines TRBV3-1 (or the pseudogene TRBV3-2) with TRBJ2-5; maybe TRBD2 (7 bases). Germline CDR1 reads LGHDT; CDR2 reads YNNKEL (reference sequence). The CDR3 spans 16 residues. The germline V and J ends were trimmed by 2 bases and 3 bases, with 16 bases remaining between them.

The V and J genes are TRBV19 and TRBJ1-6; 8 bases align to TRBD1. CDR3 length equals 15 residues. V trimming: 6 bases; J trimming: 5 bases; junction bases outside the gene matches: 6. The germline gives CDR1 LNHDA, CDR2 SQIVND (reference sequence). The CDR3 nucleotides read TGTGCCAGTAGAGAACAGGGGGGTCATAATTCACCCCTCCACTTT. It is translated as CASREQGGHNSPLHF.

The J gene is TRBJ2-7, the V gene TRBV27; 10 nucleotides agree with TRBD1. The junction had 4 bases not matched to a gene; V was cut back by 0 bases and J by 2 bases. Germline lookup yields CDR1 MNHEY and CDR2 SMNVEV (reference sequence). The CDR3 runs 16 residues. The CDR3 sequence: CASSLSWTGGPYEQYF. The CDR3 DNA reads as TGTGCCAGCAGTTTATCTTGGACAGGGGGACCCTACGAGCAGTACTTC.